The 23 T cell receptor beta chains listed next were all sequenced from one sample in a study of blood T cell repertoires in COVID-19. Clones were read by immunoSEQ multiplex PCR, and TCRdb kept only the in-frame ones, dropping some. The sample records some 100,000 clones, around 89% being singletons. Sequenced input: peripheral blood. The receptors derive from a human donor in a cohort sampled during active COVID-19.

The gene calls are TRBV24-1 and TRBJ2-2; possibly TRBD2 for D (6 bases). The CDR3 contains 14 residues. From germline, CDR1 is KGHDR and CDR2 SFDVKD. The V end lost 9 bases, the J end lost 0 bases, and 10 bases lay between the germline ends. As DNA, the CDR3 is TGTGCCACCCGCGGAGGGCCGAACACCGGGGAGCTGTTTTTT. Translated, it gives CATRGGPNTGELFF.

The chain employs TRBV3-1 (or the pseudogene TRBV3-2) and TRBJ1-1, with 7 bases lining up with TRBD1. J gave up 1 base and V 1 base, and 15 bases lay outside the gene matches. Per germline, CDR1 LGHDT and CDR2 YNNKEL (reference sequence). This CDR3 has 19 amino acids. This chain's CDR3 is CASSQVVSGTGATNTEAFF. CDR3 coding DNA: TGTGCCAGCAGCCAAGTTGTTTCGGGAACAGGGGCAACGAACACTGAAGCTTTCTTT.

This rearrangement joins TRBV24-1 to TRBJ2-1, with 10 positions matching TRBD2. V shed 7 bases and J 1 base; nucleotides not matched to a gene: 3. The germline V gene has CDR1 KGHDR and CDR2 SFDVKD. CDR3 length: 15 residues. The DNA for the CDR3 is TGTGCCACCAGCAAAGCGGGGGGGTCCTACAATGAGCAGTTCTTC. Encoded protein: CATSKAGGSYNEQFF.

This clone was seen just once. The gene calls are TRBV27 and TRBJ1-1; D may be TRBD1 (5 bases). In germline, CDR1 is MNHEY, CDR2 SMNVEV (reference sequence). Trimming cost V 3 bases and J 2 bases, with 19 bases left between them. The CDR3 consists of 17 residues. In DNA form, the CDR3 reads TGTGCCAGCAGTTTGGGGCCTGTTAGAAGGGGAAACACTGAAGCTTTCTTT. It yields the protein CASSLGPVRRGNTEAFF.

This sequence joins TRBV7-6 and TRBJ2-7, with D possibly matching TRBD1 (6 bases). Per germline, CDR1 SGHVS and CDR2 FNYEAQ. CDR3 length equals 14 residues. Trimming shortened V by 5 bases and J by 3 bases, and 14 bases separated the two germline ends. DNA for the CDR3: TGTGCCAGCAGCCAGGGGTCCGTCTTCTACGAGCAGTACTTC. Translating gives CASSQGSVFYEQYF.

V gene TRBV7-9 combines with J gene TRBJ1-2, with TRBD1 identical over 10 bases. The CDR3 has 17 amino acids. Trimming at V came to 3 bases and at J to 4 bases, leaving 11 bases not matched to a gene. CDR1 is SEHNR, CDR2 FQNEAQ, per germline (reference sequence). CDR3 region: CASSLYSGTGVSYGYTF. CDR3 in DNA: TGTGCCAGCAGCTTGTACTCCGGGACAGGGGTTAGCTATGGCTACACCTTC.

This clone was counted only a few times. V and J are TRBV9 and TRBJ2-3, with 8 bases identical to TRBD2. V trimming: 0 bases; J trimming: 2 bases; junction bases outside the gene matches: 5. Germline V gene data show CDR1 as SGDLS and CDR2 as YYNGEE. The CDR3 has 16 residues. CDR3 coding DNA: TGTGCCAGCAGCGTAGGTGTTAGCGGGATCACAGATACGCAGTATTTT. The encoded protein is CASSVGVSGITDTQYF.

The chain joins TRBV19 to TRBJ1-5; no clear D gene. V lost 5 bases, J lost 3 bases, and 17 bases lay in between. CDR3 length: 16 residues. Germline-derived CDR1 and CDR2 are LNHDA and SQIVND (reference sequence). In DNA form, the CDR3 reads TGTGCCAGTAGTGCCGGTCTGAAATCCGTCAATCAGCCCCAGCATTTT. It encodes CASSAGLKSVNQPQHF. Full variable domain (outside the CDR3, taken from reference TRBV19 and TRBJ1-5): DGGITQSPKYLFRKEGQNVTLSCEQNLNHDAMYWYRQDPGQGLRLIYYSQIVNDFQKGDIAEGYSVSREKKESFPLTVTSAQKNPTAFYLCASSAGLKSVNQPQHFGDGTRLSIL.

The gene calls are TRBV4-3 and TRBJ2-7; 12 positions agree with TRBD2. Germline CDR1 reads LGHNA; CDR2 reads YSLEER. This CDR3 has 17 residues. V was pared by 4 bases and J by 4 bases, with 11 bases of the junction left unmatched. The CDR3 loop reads CASSRGLAGGQIYEQYF. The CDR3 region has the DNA TGCGCCAGCAGCCGCGGCCTAGCGGGAGGGCAGATATACGAGCAGTACTTC.

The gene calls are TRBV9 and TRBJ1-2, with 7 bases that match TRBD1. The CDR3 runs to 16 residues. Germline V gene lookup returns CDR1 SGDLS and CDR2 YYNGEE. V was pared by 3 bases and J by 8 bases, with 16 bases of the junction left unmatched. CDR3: CASSASTGRRFKGYTF. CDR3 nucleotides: TGTGCCAGCAGCGCGTCGACAGGGAGGCGATTTAAGGGCTACACCTTC. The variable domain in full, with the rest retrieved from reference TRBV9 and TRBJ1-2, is DSGVTQTPKHLITATGQRVTLRCSPRSGDLSVYWYQQSLDQGLQFLIQYYNGEERAKGNILERFSAQQFPDLHSELNLSSLELGDSALYFCASSASTGRRFKGYTFGSGTRLTVV.

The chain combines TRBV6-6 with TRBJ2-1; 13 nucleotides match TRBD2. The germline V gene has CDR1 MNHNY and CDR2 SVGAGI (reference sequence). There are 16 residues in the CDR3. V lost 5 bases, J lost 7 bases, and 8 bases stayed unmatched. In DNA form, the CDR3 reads TGTGCCAGCAGTCCCCCCGGGACTAGCGGGATTAATGAGCAGTTCTTC. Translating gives CASSPPGTSGINEQFF.

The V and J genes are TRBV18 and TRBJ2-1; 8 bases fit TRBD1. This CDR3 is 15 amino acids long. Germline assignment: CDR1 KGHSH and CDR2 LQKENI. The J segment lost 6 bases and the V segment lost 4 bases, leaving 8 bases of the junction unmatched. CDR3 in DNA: TGTGCCAGCTCACGAAACGGACAGGGCATCAATGAGCAGTTCTTC. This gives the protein CASSRNGQGINEQFF.

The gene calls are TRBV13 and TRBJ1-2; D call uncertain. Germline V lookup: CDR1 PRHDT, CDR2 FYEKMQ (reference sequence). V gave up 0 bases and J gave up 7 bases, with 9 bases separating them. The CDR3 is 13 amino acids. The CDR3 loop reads CASSLGYGGGYTF. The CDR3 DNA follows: TGTGCCAGCAGCTTAGGGTACGGAGGTGGCTACACCTTC.

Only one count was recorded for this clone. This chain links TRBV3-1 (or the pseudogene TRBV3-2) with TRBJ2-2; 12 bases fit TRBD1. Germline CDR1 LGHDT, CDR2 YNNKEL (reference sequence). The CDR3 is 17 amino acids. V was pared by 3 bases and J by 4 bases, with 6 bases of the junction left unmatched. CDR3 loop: CASSHSGTGGFTGELFF. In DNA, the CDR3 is TGTGCCAGCAGCCACTCCGGGACAGGGGGCTTCACCGGGGAGCTGTTTTTT.

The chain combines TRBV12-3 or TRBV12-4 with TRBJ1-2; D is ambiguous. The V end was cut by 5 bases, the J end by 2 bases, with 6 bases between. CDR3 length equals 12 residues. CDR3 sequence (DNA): TGTGCCAGCAGTATTGAGAACTATGGCTACACCTTC. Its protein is CASSIENYGYTF.

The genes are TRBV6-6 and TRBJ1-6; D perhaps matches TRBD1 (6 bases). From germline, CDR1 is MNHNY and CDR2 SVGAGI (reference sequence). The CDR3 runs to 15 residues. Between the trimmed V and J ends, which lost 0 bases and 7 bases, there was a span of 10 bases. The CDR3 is CASSYSRDTNSPLHF. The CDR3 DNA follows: TGTGCCAGCAGTTACTCCCGGGACACAAATTCACCCCTCCACTTT.

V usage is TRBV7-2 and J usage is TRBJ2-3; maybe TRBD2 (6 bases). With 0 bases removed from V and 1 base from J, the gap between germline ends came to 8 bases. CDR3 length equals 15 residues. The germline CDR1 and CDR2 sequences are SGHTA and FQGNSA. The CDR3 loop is CASSLAEGRTDTQYF. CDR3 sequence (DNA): TGTGCCAGCAGCTTAGCGGAGGGACGCACAGATACGCAGTATTTT.

This chain's CDR3 is CAISVMTDTQYF. The CDR3 bases are TGTGCCATCAGTGTCATGACAGATACGCAGTATTTT. This chain links TRBV10-3 with TRBJ2-3; D is unclear. Deletions cut 4 bases from V and 3 bases from J, with 5 bases between. Germline V gene sequence: CDR1 ENHRY, CDR2 SYGVKD. CDR3 length: 12 amino acids.

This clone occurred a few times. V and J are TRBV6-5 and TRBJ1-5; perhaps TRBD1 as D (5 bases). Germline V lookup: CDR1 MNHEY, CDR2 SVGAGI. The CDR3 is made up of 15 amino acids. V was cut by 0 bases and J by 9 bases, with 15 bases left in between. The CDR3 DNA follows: TGTGCCAGCAGTTACTCGTCAGGGCCAAATTGGCCCCAGCATTTT. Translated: CASSYSSGPNWPQHF.

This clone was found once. As DNA, the CDR3 is TGTGCCAGCAGCTTCGGTAGGCGGGAGCCCCTGGATGAGCAGTTCTTC. Translating it yields CASSFGRREPLDEQFF. The chain carries TRBV7-9 and TRBJ2-1, with 7 bases fitting TRBD2. This CDR3 region has 16 residues. The germline gives CDR1 SEHNR, CDR2 FQNEAQ (reference sequence). V shed 3 bases and J 8 bases; nucleotides not matched to a gene: 13.

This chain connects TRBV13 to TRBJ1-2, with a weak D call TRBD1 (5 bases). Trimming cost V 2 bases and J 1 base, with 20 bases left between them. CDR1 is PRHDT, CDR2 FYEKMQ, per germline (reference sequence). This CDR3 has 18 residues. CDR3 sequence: CASSLILERDRLNYGYTF. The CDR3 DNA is TGTGCCAGCAGCTTAATCCTCGAGCGGGACCGACTTAACTATGGCTACACCTTC.

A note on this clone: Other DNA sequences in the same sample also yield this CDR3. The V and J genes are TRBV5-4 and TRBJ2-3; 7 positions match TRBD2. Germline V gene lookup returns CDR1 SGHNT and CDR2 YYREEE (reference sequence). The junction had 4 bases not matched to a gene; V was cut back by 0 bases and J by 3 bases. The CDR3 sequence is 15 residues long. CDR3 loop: CASSLAGGRTDTQYF. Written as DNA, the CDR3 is TGTGCCAGCAGCTTGGCCGGGGGGAGGACAGATACGCAGTATTTT.

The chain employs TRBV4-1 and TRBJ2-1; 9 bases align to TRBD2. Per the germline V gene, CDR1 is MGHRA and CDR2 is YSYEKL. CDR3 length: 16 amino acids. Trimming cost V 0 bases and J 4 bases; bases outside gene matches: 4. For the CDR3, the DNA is TGCGCCAGCAGCCAAGACCTAGCGGGGAGATACAATGAGCAGTTCTTC. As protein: CASSQDLAGRYNEQFF.